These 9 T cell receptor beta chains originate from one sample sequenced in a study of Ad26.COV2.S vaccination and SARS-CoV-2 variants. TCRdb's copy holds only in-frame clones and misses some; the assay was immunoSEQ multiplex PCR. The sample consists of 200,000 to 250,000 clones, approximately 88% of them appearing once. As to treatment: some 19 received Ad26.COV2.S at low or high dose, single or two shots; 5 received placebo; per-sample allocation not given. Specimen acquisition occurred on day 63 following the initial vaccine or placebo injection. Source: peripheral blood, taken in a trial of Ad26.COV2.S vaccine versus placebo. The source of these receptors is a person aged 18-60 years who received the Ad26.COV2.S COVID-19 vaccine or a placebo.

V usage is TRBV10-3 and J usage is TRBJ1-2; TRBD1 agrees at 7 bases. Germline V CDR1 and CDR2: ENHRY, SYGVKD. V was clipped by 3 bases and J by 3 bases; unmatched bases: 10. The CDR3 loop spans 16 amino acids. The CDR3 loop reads CAISDLRQGRDYGYTF. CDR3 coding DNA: TGTGCCATCAGTGACTTACGACAGGGACGAGACTATGGCTACACCTTC.

The CDR3 DNA reads TGTGCCAGCTCATGGTCCGGACAGGGGATTGAAAAACTGTTTTTT. Residues: CASSWSGQGIEKLFF. The J gene is TRBJ1-4, the V gene TRBV18; 9 bases fit TRBD1. The CDR3 spans 15 residues. V shed 5 bases, J shed 7 bases, and the junction held 8 bases outside the gene matches. Germline V gene sequence: CDR1 KGHSH, CDR2 LQKENI.

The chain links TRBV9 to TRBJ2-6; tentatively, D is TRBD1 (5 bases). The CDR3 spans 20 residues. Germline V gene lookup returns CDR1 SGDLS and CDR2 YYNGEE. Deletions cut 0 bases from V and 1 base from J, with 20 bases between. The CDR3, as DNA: TGTGCCAGCAGCGTAGAGTTTCGACCGACAGCCAGGTCTGGGGCCAACGTCCTGACTTTC. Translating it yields CASSVEFRPTARSGANVLTF. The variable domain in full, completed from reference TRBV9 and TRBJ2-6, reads DSGVTQTPKHLITATGQRVTLRCSPRSGDLSVYWYQQSLDQGLQFLIQYYNGEERAKGNILERFSAQQFPDLHSELNLSSLELGDSALYFCASSVEFRPTARSGANVLTFGAGSRLTVL.

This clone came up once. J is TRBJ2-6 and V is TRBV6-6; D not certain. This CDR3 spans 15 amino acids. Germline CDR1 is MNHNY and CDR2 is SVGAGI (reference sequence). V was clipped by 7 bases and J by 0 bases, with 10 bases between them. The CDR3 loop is CASTRENSGANVLTF. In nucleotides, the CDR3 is TGTGCCAGCACCAGAGAAAACTCTGGGGCCAACGTCCTGACTTTC.

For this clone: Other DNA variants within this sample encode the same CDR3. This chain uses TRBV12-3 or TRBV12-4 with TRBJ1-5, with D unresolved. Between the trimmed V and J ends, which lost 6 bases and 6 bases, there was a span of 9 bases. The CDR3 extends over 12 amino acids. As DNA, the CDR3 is TGTGCCAGCAGCCTTGGAGGTCAGCCCCAGCATTTT. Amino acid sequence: CASSLGGQPQHF.

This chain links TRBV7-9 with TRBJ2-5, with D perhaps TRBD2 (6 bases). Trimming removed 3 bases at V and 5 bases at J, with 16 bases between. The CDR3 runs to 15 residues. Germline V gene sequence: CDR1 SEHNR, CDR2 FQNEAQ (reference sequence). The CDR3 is CASSFGGAAKETQYF. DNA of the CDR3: TGTGCCAGCAGCTTCGGAGGGGCCGCAAAGGAGACCCAGTACTTC.

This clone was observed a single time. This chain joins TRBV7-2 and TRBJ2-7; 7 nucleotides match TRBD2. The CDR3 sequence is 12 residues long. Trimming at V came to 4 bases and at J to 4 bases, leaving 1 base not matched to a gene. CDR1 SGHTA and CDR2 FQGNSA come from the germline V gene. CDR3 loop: CASSSGRYEQYF. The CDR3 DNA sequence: TGTGCCAGCAGCTCCGGGAGGTACGAGCAGTACTTC.

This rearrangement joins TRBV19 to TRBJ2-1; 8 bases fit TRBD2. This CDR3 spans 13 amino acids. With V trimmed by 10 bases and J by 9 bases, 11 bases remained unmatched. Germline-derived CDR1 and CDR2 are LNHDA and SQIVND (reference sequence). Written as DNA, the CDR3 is TGTGCCACGGGGGGGGAAAGGTTTGGTGAGCAGTTCTTC. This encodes CATGGERFGEQFF.

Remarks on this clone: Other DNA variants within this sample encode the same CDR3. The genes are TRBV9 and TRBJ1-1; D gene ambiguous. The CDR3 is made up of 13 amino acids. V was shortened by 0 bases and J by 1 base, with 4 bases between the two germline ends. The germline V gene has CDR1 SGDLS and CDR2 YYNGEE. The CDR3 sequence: CASSVAGNTEAFF. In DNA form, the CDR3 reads TGTGCCAGCAGCGTAGCCGGGAACACTGAAGCTTTCTTT.